Below, 5 T cell receptor beta chains from the same sample are listed, as sequenced in a study of Ad26.COV2.S vaccination and SARS-CoV-2 variants. Clones were sequenced by immunoSEQ multiplex PCR, and TCRdb holds only the in-frame ones, with some missing. The profile shows about 350,000 clones, about 90% of them singletons. The sequenced sample was peripheral blood, obtained after recovery from COVID-19. The receptors derive from a human donor who had recovered from COVID-19.

The chain couples TRBV4-1 to TRBJ1-5; 9 positions match TRBD1. The CDR3 length is 14 residues. Germline V gene sequence: CDR1 MGHRA, CDR2 YSYEKL. With V trimmed by 4 bases and J by 11 bases, 9 bases remained unmatched. CDR3 residues: CASSPRQGEETQHF. In nucleotides, the CDR3 is TGCGCCAGCAGCCCTCGACAGGGGGAAGAGACCCAGCATTTT.

This clone showed up just once. V and J are TRBV7-9 and TRBJ1-1; weak D call: TRBD1 (6 bases). CDR1 and CDR2 from the germline V gene are SEHNR and FQNEAQ (reference sequence). This CDR3 spans 14 amino acids. V was shortened by 5 bases and J by 5 bases, with 15 bases between the two germline ends. The DNA for the CDR3 is TGTGCCAGCAGCCTGGGGAGGGGGGGAACTGAAGCTTTCTTT. Amino acid sequence: CASSLGRGGTEAFF.

The V gene is TRBV4-3, the J gene TRBJ1-1, with D perhaps TRBD1 (6 bases). Germline V gene data show CDR1 as LGHNA and CDR2 as YSLEER. The CDR3 length is 12 residues. Deletions cut 5 bases from V and 8 bases from J, with 12 bases between. CDR3: CASSTGGGEAFF. Here the CDR3 DNA reads TGCGCCAGCAGCACTGGGGGCGGGGAAGCTTTCTTT.

The V gene is TRBV15, the J gene TRBJ2-3; TRBD2 is a possible D gene (5 bases). CDR3 length: 17 amino acids. CDR1 is LNHNV and CDR2 is YYDKDF in the germline V gene (reference sequence). V lost 0 bases and J 0 bases, leaving 13 bases between the germline ends. In DNA form, the CDR3 reads TGTGCCACCAGCAGAGATCGGGCTAGCCGCAGCACAGATACGCAGTATTTT. Translated: CATSRDRASRSTDTQYF.

The chain carries TRBV7-9 and TRBJ1-6; TRBD1 aligns across 8 bases. The CDR3 has 15 residues. Germline V gene sequence: CDR1 SEHNR, CDR2 FQNEAQ (reference sequence). The V and J ends lost 5 bases and 7 bases, in that order; junction bases with no gene match: 7. This CDR3 reads CASSPGQGTNSPLHF. The CDR3 DNA follows: TGTGCCAGCAGCCCAGGACAGGGAACCAATTCACCCCTCCACTTT.